Here is one T cell receptor (beta chain) with its context. In germline, CDR1 is SQVTM, CDR2 ANQGSEA. This CDR3 is built from 13 residues. Unmatched junction bases numbered 1, after V lost 3 bases and J lost 5 bases. These data come from a study of blood T cell repertoires in COVID-19. Study overall: From T cells, B-cell-depleted T cells, or PBMCs came the material, which was cDNA or gDNA.

The table came from immunoSEQ multiplex PCR; TCRdb's copy has only in-frame clones and leaves some out. The sample shows 100,000 to 150,000 clones, around 89% of them seen only once. The chain has TRBV29-1 and TRBJ1-2; 12 positions match TRBD1. The origin of this receptor is a man aged 55 to 70 with COVID-19, enrolled during active disease. Material for sequencing was peripheral blood. The CDR3: CSVEGQGAYGYTF. The CDR3 coding sequence is TGCAGCGTTGAGGGACAGGGGGCTTATGGCTACACCTTC.